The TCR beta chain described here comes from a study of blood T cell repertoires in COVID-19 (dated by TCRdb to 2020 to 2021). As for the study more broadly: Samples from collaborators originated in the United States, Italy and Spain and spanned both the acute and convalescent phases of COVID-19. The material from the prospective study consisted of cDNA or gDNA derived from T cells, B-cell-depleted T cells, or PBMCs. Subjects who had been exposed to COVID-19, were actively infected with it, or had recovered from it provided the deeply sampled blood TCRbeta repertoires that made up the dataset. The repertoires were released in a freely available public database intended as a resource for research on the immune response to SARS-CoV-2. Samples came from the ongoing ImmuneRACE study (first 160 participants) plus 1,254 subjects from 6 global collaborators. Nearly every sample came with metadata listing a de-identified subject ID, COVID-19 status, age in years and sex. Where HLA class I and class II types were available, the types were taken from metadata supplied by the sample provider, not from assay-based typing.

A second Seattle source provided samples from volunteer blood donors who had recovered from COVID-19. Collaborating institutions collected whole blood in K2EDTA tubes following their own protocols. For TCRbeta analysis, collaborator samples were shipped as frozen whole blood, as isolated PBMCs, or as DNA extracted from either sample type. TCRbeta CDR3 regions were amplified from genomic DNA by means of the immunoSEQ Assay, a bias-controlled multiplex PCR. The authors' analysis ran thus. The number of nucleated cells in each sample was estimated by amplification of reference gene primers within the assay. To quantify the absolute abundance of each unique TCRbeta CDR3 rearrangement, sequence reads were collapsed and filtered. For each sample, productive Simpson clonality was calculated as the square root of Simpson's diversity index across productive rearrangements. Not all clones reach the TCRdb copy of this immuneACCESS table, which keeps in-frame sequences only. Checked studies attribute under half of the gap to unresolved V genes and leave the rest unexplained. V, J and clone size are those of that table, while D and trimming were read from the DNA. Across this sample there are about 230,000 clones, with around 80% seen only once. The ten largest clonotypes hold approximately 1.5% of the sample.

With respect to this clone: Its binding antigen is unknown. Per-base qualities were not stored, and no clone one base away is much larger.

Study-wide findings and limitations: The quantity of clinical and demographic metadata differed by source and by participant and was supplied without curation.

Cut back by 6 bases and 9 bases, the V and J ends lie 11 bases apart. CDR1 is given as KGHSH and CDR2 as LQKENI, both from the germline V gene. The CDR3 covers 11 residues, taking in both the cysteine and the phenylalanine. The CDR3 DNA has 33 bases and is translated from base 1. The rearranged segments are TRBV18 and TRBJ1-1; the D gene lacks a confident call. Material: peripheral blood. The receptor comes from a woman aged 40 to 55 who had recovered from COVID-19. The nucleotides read TGTGCCAGCTCCATGGACTTCAAAGCTTTCTTT. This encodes CASSMDFKAFF.